What follows is one T cell receptor (beta chain) and its context. The data belong to a study of shared T cell receptors in the human thymus. Clones were sequenced by immunoSEQ multiplex PCR, and TCRdb holds only the in-frame ones, with some missing. The table lists hundreds of thousands of clones, more than 75% of them singletons. CDR1 and CDR2 (germline): MNHNS, SASEGT. This CDR3 is 12 amino acids long. Losses at the gene ends were 7 bases for V and 7 bases for J; bases not matched to a gene: 6. This same sample was also part of a study on human thymus T cells. That work contributes: Seemingly biased V and J gene usage marked thymic and blood repertoires. In unrelated individuals, thymic repertoires overlapped highly, according to related research.

Sequenced sample: thymocytes. This sequence was found in a boy under two years old with a congenital heart defect. The rearrangement joins TRBV6-1 to TRBJ2-5; 7 nucleotides align to TRBD1. CDR3 DNA: TGTGCCAGCACTTGGGACAGCCCGACCCAGTACTTC. This sequence encodes CASTWDSPTQYF.